A selection of T cell receptor beta chains follows, all from one sample in a study of T cells of healthy individuals. One entry per CDR3 protein results from TCRdb running MiXCR on the 5' RACE reads. Of around 98,000 distinct CDR3 sequences in the sample, 17% were seen once. The receptors here all came from a human donor in good health. CDR3s include the opening cysteine and the closing phenylalanine or tryptophan. Fields, in order: V gene, J gene, D gene, clone size, CDR3 DNA, CDR3 protein. A D gene is named only where the DNA matches it firmly. Part of the rows lack a size; the others show once, few, many or a class for expanded clones.

>TRBV19|TRBJ2-4|NA|NA
TGTGCCAGTAGTATTTCTCGGGTACACGGAACCGGAGCCAAAAACATTCAGTACTTC
CASSISRVHGTGAKNIQYF
>TRBV28|TRBJ2-5|TRBD1|many
TGTGCCAGCAGTCCATGGCTGGACAGGAGGTACTTC
CASSPWLDRRYF
>TRBV20-1|TRBJ2-7|TRBD1|many
TGCAGTACGGAAGAGCTCGGGACAGGGGTTGAGTACGAGCAGTACTTC
CSTEELGTGVEYEQYF
>TRBV29-1|TRBJ2-1|NA|many
TGCAGCCACTTACTCTACAATGAGCAGTTCTTC
CSHLLYNEQFF
>TRBV2|TRBJ1-5|TRBD1|NA
TGTGCCAGCAGGCCGAGGGACAGTAGCAATCAGCCCCAGCATTTT
CASRPRDSSNQPQHF
>TRBV28|TRBJ2-5|TRBD1|NA
TGTGCCAGCAGTTCGGCCGGGACAGGGGTTGAAGAGACCCAGTACTTC
CASSSAGTGVEETQYF
>TRBV7-9|TRBJ2-7|TRBD1|many
TGTGCCAGCAGCGGTTGGGGACAGGGCTGGGGTTACGAGCAGTACTTC
CASSGWGQGWGYEQYF
>TRBV2|TRBJ2-2|NA|few
TGTGCCAGCAGTGGTGCCGGGGAGCTGTTTTTT
CASSGAGELFF
>TRBV29-1|TRBJ2-3|NA|NA
TGCAGCGTGGAAGATCTGTCCGGACAGCTCACAGATACGCAGTATTTT
CSVEDLSGQLTDTQYF
>TRBV7-2|TRBJ2-5|NA|NA
TGTGCCAGCAGCTTTAATGGAGGGACACCCGAAGAGACCCAGTACTTC
CASSFNGGTPEETQYF
>TRBV15|TRBJ1-1|NA|NA
TGTGCCACCAGCAGAGATAGACGTGCCACTGAAGCTTTCTTT
CATSRDRRATEAFF
>TRBV4-3|TRBJ1-1|TRBD1|few
TGCGCCAGCAGCCGAGCACAGGGGGTTGCTGAAGCTTTCTTT
CASSRAQGVAEAFF
>TRBV20-1|TRBJ2-1|TRBD1|NA
TGCAGTGCTAGAGCCGAGACAGGGCCCTCCTACAATGAGCAGTTCTTC
CSARAETGPSYNEQFF
>TRBV29-1|TRBJ2-5|TRBD2|NA
TGCAGCGTTGGGGTGGTTGGGGGGGGAGTAGAGACCCAGTACTTC
CSVGVVGGGVETQYF
>TRBV7-2|TRBJ1-5|NA|few
TGTGCCAGCAGCCCCGCCGCACAGCCCCAGCATTTT
CASSPAAQPQHF
>TRBV28|TRBJ2-7|TRBD1|NA
TGTGCCAGCAGCCGTAGGACAGGGAGGTCCTACGAGCAGTACTTC
CASSRRTGRSYEQYF
>TRBV20-1|TRBJ2-6|NA|many
TGCAGTGCTAGCGGAGGAGCCAACGTCCTGACTTTC
CSASGGANVLTF